This TCR beta chain was sequenced for a study of blood T cell repertoires in COVID-19. On the study more broadly: The origin of the acute and convalescent COVID-19 samples was the United States, Italy and Spain.

Germline values: CDR1 MNHEY, CDR2 SVGEGT. The V end lost 2 bases, the J end lost 6 bases, and 17 bases lay between the germline ends. The CDR3 has 16 amino acids. The protocol was immunoSEQ multiplex PCR, while the TCRdb copy is restricted to in-frame clones and leaves out a portion. This table has approximately 200,000 clones, about 88% appearing once. V usage is TRBV6-2 or TRBV6-3 and J usage is TRBJ2-1, with D tentatively TRBD1 (5 bases). The specimen was peripheral blood. The source of this sequence is a woman aged 25-40 years with active or convalescent COVID-19. The DNA for the CDR3 is TGTGCCAGCAGTTACCCTACAGGCCCGGCTGGCAATGAGCAGTTCTTC. It translates to CASSYPTGPAGNEQFF.